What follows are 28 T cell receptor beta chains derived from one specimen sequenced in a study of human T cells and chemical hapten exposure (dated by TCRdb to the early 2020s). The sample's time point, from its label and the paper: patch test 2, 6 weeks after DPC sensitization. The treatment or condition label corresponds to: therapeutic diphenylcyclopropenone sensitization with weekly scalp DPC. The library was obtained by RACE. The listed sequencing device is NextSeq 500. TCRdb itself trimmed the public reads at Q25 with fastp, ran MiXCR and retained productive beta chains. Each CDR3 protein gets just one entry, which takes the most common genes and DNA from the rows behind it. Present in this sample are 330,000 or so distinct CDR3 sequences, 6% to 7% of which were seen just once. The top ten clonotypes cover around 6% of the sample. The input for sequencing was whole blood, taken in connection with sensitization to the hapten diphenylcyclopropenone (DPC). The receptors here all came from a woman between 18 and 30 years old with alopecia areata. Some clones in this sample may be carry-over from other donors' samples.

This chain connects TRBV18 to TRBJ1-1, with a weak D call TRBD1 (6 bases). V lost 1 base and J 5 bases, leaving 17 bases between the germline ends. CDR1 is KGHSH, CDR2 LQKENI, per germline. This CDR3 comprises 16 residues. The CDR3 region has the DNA TGTGCCAGCTCACCACTCTCCCGAACAGGGAAGACTGAAGCTTTCTTT. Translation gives CASSPLSRTGKTEAFF.

This chain's CDR3 is CATSDLGRGTITGELFF. The CDR3 nucleotides read TGTGCCACCAGTGATTTGGGACGGGGGACCATTACCGGGGAGCTGTTTTTT. V is TRBV24-1 and J is TRBJ2-2, with D tentatively TRBD2 (6 bases). CDR1 KGHDR and CDR2 SFDVKD come from the germline V gene. V was shortened by 0 bases and J by 5 bases, with 15 bases between the two germline ends. The CDR3 covers 17 residues.

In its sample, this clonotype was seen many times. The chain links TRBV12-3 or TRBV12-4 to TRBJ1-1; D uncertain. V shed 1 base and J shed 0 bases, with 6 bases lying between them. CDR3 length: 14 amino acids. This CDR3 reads CASSLVPVNTEAFF. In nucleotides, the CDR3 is TGTGCCAGCAGTTTAGTCCCGGTGAACACTGAAGCTTTCTTT.

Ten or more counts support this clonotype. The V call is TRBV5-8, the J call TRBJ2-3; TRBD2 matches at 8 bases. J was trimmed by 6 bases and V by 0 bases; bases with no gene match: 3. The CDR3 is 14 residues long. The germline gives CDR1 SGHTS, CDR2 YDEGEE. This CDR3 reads CASSLVAGMDTQYF. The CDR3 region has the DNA TGTGCCAGCAGCTTGGTAGCGGGGATGGATACGCAGTATTTT.

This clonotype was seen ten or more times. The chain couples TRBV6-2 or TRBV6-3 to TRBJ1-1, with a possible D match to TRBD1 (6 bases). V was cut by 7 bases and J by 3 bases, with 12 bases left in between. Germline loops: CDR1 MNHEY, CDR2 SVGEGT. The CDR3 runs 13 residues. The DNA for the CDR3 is TGTGCCAGCATCCCTACAGGGCACACTGAAGCTTTCTTT. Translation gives CASIPTGHTEAFF.

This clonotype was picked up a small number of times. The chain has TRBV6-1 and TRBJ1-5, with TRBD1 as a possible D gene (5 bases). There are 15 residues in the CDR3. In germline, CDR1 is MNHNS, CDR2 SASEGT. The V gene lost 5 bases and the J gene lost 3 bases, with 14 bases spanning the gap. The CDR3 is CASSTHPGYNQPQHF. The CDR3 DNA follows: TGTGCCAGCAGTACCCACCCAGGGTACAATCAGCCCCAGCATTTT.

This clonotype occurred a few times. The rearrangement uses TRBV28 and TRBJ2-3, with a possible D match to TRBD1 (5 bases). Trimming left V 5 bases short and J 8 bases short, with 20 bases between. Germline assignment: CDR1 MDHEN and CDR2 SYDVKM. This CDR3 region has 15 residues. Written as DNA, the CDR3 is TGTGCCAGCAGTACCCAAGACAGAAATTATTTTACGCAGTATTTT. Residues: CASSTQDRNYFTQYF.

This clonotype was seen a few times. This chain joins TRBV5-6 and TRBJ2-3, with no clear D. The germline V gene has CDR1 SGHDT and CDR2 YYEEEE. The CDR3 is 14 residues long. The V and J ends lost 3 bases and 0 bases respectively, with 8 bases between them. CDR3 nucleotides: TGTGCCAGCAGCTCCCATGGCAGCACAGATACGCAGTATTTT. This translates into CASSSHGSTDTQYF.

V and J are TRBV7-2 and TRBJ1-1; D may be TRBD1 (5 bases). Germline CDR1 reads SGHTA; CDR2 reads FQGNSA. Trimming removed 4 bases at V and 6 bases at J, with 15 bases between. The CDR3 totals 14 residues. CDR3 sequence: CASSSLGDPPEAFF. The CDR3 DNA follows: TGTGCCAGCAGCTCCCTAGGGGACCCCCCTGAAGCTTTCTTT.

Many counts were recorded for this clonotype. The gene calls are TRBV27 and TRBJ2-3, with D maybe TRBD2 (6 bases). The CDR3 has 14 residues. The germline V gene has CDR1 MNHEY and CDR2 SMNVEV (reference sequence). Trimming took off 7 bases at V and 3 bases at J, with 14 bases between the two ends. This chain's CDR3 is CASKVLATTDTQYF. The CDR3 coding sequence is TGTGCCAGCAAGGTCCTAGCGACAACAGATACGCAGTATTTT.

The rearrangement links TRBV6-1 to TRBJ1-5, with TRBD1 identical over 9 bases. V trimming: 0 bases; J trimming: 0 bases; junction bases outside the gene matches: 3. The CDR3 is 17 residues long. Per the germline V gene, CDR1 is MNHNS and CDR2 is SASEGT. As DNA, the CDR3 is TGTGCCAGCAGTGAAGCAACAGGGGGCTATAGCAATCAGCCCCAGCATTTT. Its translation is CASSEATGGYSNQPQHF.

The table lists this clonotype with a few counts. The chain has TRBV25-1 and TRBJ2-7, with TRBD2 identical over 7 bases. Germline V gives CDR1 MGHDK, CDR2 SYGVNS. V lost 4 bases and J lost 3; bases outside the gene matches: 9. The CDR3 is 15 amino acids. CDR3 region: CASSGSWREGYEQYF. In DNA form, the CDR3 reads TGTGCCAGCAGTGGGAGTTGGAGGGAGGGCTACGAGCAGTACTTC.

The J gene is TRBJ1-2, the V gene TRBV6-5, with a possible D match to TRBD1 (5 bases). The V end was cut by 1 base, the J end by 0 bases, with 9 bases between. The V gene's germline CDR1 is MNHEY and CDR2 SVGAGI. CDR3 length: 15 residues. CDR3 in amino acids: CASSYLGRTNYGYTF. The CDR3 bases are TGTGCCAGCAGTTACTTGGGACGGACTAACTATGGCTACACCTTC.

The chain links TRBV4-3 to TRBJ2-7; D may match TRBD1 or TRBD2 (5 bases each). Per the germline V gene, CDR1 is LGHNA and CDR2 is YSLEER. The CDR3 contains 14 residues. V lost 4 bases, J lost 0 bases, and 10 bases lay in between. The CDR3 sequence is CASSRGTASYEQYF. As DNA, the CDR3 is TGCGCCAGCAGCCGAGGGACGGCCTCCTACGAGCAGTACTTC.

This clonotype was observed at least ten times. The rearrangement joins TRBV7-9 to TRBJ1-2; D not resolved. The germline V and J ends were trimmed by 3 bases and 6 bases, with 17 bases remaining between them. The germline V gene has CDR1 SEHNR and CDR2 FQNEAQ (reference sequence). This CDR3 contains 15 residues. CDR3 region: CASSFSANTAHGYTF. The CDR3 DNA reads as TGTGCCAGCAGCTTTTCGGCAAACACCGCCCATGGCTACACCTTC. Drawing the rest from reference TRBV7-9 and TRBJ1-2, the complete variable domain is DTGVSQNPRHKITKRGQNVTFRCDPISEHNRLYWYRQTLGQGPEFLTYFQNEAQLEKSRLLSDRFSAERPKGSFSTLEIQRTEQGDSAMYLCASSFSANTAHGYTFGSGTRLTVV.

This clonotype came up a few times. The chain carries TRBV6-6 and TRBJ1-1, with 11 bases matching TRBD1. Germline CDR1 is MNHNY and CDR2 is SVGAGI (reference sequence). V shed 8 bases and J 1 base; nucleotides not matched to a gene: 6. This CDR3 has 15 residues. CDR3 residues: CASRTGGSGNTEAFF. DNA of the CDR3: TGTGCCAGCCGGACAGGGGGCTCTGGGAACACTGAAGCTTTCTTT.

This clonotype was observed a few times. The CDR3 region is CSVEVGRRTKDQPQHF. CDR3 bases: TGCAGCGTTGAAGTAGGTCGTAGGACCAAAGATCAGCCCCAGCATTTT. This chain connects TRBV29-1 to TRBJ1-5; D is ambiguous. The length of the CDR3 is 16 residues. The V end lost 1 base, the J end lost 5 bases, and 18 bases lay between the germline ends. The V gene's germline CDR1 is SQVTM and CDR2 ANQGSEA.

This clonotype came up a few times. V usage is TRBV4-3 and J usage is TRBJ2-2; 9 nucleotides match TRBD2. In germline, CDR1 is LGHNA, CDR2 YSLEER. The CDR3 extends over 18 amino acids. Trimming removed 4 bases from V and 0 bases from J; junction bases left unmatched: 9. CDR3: CASSLIWRGGANTGELFF. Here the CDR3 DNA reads TGCGCCAGCAGCCTAATTTGGCGGGGGGGTGCGAACACCGGGGAGCTGTTTTTT.

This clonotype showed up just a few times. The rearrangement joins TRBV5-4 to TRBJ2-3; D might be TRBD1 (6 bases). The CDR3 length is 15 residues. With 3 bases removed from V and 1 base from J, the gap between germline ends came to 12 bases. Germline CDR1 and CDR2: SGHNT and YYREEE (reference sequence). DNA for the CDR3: TGTGCCAGCAGCTCCCGGGACACCCGCACAGATACGCAGTATTTT. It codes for CASSSRDTRTDTQYF.

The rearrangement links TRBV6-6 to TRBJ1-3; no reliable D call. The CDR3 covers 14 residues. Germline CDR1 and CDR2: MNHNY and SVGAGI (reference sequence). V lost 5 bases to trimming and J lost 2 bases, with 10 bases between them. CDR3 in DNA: TGTGCCAGCAGTCCCCGGGGTCCTGGAAACACCATATATTTT. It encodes CASSPRGPGNTIYF.

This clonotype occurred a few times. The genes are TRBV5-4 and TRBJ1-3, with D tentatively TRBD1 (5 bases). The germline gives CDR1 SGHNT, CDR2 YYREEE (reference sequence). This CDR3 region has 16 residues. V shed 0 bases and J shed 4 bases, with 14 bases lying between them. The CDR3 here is CASSLGGPGRGNTIYF. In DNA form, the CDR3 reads TGTGCCAGCAGCTTGGGCGGACCGGGACGCGGAAACACCATATATTTT.

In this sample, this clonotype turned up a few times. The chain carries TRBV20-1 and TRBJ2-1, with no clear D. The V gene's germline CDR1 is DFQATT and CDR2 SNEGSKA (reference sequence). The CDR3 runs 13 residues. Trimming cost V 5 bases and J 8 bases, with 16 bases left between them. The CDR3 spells CSAPRPNAHEQFF. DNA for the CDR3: TGCAGTGCTCCACGACCGAACGCCCATGAGCAGTTCTTC.

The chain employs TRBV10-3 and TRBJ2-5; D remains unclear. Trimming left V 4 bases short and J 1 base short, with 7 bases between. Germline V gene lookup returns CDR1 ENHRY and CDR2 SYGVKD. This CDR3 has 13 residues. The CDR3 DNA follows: TGTGCCATCAGTGGTCAGGCCCAAGAGACCCAGTACTTC. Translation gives CAISGQAQETQYF.

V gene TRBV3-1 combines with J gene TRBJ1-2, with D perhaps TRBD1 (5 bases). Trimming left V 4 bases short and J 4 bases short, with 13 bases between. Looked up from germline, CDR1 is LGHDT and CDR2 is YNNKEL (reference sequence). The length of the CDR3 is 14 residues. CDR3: CASSLVTGTYGYTF. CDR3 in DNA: TGTGCCAGCAGCCTCGTCACAGGAACCTATGGCTACACCTTC. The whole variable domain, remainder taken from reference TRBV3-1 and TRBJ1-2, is DTAVSQTPKYLVTQMGNDKSIKCEQNLGHDTMYWYKQDSKKFLKIMFSYNNKELIINETVPNRFSPKSPDKAHLNLHINSLELGDSAVYFCASSLVTGTYGYTFGSGTRLTVV.

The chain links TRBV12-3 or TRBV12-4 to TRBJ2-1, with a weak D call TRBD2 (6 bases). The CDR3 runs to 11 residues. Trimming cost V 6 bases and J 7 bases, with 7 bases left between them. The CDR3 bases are TGTGCCAGCAGAGGGACTAATGAGCAGTTCTTC. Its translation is CASRGTNEQFF.

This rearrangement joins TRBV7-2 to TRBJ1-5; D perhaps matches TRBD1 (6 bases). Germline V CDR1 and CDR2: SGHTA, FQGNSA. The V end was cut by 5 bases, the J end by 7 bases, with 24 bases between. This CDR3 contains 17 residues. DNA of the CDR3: TGTGCCAGCAGCCACACTGGGGGGGCGAGGGGGATCCAGCCCCAGCATTTT. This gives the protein CASSHTGGARGIQPQHF.

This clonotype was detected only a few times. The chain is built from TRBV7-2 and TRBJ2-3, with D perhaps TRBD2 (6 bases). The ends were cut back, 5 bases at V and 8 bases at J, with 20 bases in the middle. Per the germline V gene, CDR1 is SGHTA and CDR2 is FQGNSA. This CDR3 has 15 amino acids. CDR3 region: CASSVRAGARGTQYF. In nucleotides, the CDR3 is TGTGCCAGCAGCGTGAGAGCCGGGGCGCGGGGTACGCAGTATTTT.

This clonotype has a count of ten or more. The CDR3 DNA reads TGCAGTGCTAGAACGGATGCCCTAGCTAACTATGGCTACACCTTC. As protein: CSARTDALANYGYTF. The rearrangement uses TRBV20-1 and TRBJ1-2; D remains unclear. The CDR3 runs to 15 residues. Germline lookup yields CDR1 DFQATT and CDR2 SNEGSKA (reference sequence). V was pared by 2 bases and J by 0 bases, with 13 bases between.